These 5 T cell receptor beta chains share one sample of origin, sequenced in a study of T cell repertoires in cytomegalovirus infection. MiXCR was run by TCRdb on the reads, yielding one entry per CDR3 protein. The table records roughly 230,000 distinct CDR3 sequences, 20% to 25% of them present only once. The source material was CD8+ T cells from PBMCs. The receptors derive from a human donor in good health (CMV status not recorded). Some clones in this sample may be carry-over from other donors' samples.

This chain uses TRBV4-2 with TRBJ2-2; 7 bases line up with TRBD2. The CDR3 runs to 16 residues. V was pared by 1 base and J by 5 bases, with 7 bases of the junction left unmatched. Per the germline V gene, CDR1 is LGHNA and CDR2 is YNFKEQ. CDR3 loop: CASSQADGGGTGELFF. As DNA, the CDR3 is TGTGCCAGCAGCCAAGCCGATGGCGGGGGAACCGGGGAGCTGTTTTTT.

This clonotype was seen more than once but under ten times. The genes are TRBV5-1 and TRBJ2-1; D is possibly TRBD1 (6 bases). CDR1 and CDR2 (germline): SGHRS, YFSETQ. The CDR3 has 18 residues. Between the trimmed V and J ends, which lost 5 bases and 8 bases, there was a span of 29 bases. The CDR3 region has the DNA TGCGCCAGCAGACCCCCAATTGCTTTAGACAGGCCCTATGATGAGCAGTTCTTC. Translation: CASRPPIALDRPYDEQFF.

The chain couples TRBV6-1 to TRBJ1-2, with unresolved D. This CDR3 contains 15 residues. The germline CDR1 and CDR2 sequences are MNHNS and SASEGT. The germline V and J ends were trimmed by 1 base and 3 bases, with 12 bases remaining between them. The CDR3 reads CASSEGGFAYYGYTF. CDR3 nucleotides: TGTGCCAGCAGTGAAGGAGGGTTCGCCTACTATGGCTACACCTTC.

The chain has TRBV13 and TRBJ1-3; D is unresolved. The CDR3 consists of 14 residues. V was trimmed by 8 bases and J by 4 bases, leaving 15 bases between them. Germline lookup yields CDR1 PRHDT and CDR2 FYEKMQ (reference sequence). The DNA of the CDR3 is TGTGCCAGCGTCTGGACGGCCCTCGGAAACACCATATATTTT. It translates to CASVWTALGNTIYF.

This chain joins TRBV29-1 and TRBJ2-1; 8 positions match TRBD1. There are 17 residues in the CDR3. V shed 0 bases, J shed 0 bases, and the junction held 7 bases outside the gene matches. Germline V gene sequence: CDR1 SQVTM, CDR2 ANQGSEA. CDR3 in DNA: TGCAGCGTTGAAGATCCGACAGGGGCCAGCTCCTACAATGAGCAGTTCTTC. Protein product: CSVEDPTGASSYNEQFF.